This T cell receptor beta chain was identified during a study of shared clonotypes between healthy human individuals. Original handling: For the immunoSEQ data, sequences were junction-only without quality scores, so filtering differed. The assay was immunoSEQ multiplex PCR, and TCRdb's table has in-frame clones only and misses some. V, J and clone size reflect that table, while D and trimming were determined from the DNA. The sample consists of roughly 2.6 million clones, just over 90% of them appearing once. Per germline, CDR1 MDHEN and CDR2 SYDVKM. The CDR3 extends over 16 amino acids. V gave up 9 bases and J gave up 0 bases, with 18 bases separating them.

The TCR originated in a man younger than 35 in good health. The chain couples TRBV28 to TRBJ1-5; D gene uncertain. The sequencing input was naive CD4+ T cells sorted from blood. Noted subset: CD45RA+ positively selected. CDR3 DNA sequence: TGTGCCAGTTCGGCCCAGGCGGTAGTTAGCAATCAGCCCCAGCATTTT. It encodes CASSAQAVVSNQPQHF.